A selection of T cell receptor beta chains follows, all from one sample in a study of OX40 agonist ivuxolimab in advanced cancers. TCRdb's table, derived via immunoSEQ multiplex PCR, lists solely in-frame clones and lacks some. The sample carries around 30,000 clones, about 81% recorded once. The source was CD4+ or CD8+ T cells sorted from blood, collected in a trial of the OX40 agonist ivuxolimab. The receptors stem from an adult with an advanced solid tumor such as melanoma, head and neck, liver or kidney cancer. Each CDR3 is given with its conserved first and last residue. A D gene is named only where the DNA matches it firmly. Clone size appears in some rows only: once, few, many, or a class for an expanded clone.

TRBJ2-3,TRBD2,few,TRBV5-4,CASSREPLAGGGGTDTQYF,TGTGCCAGCAGCAGGGAACCTCTAGCGGGGGGAGGGGGCACAGATACGCAGTATTTT
TRBJ2-2,NA,NA,TRBV27,CASRSWEVHTGELFF,TGTGCCAGCCGATCATGGGAGGTGCACACCGGGGAGCTGTTTTTT
TRBJ1-4,NA,NA,TRBV7-3,CASSRKEKLFF,TGTGCCAGCAGCCGAAAAGAAAAACTGTTTTTT
TRBJ2-5,NA,few,TRBV5-5,CASSPDGGAQYF,TGTGCCAGCAGCCCCGACGGTGGGGCCCAGTACTTC
TRBJ2-1,NA,once,TRBV11-1,CASSLVRMADNEQFF,TGTGCCAGCAGCTTAGTTCGAATGGCGGACAATGAGCAGTTCTTC
TRBJ1-5,NA,NA,TRBV2,CASSESTRGSNQPQHF,TGTGCCAGCAGTGAGAGCACAAGGGGGAGCAATCAGCCCCAGCATTTT
TRBJ2-7,TRBD2,NA,TRBV11-2,CASSFGGAFYEQYF,TGTGCCAGCAGCTTCGGGGGGGCCTTTTACGAGCAGTACTTC
TRBJ2-7,TRBD1,NA,TRBV28,CASSPYRGRSYEQYF,TGTGCCAGCAGTCCCTACAGGGGGCGGTCCTACGAGCAGTACTTC
TRBJ1-2,NA,NA,TRBV27,CASSFGSPGYGYTF,TGTGCCAGCAGTTTTGGGTCTCCGGGGTATGGCTACACCTTC
TRBJ2-5,NA,NA,TRBV5-1,CASSLAGGLGETQYF,TGCGCCAGCAGCTTGGCCGGGGGGCTTGGGGAGACCCAGTACTTC
TRBJ1-1,TRBD1,NA,TRBV11-1,CASSLVPTGITEAFF,TGTGCCAGCAGCTTAGTACCGACAGGGATCACTGAAGCTTTCTTT
TRBJ1-1,NA,NA,TRBV27,CASSGLGGAEAFF,TGTGCCAGCAGTGGCCTCGGGGGGGCTGAAGCTTTCTTT
TRBJ2-1,TRBD1,once,TRBV6-5,CASSYSGRGNYNEQFF,TGTGCCAGCAGTTACTCGGGCAGGGGGAACTACAATGAGCAGTTCTTC
TRBJ2-7,NA,NA,TRBV5-4,CASSLGLGPYEQYF,TGTGCCAGCAGCTTGGGACTAGGCCCCTACGAGCAGTACTTC
TRBJ2-5,NA,few,TRBV7-9,CASSFLSVAGEETQYF,TGTGCCAGCAGCTTTCTTTCAGTGGCAGGGGAAGAGACCCAGTACTTC
TRBJ1-2,NA,NA,TRBV6-1,CASSEVNKANYGYTF,TGTGCCAGCAGTGAAGTAAACAAAGCTAACTATGGCTACACCTTC
TRBJ1-5,NA,NA,TRBV7-2,CASSSGKGPSNQPQHF,TGTGCCAGCAGCTCGGGGAAGGGCCCTAGCAATCAGCCCCAGCATTTT
TRBJ2-7,NA,NA,TRBV10-3,CAIALQGGDEQYF,TGTGCCATCGCCCTACAGGGGGGGGACGAGCAGTACTTC
TRBJ2-3,TRBD2,NA,TRBV9,CASSVGLAGDWTDTQYF,TGTGCCAGCAGCGTAGGCCTAGCGGGAGATTGGACAGATACGCAGTATTTT
TRBJ2-5,NA,NA,TRBV13,CASSLRAGRLETQYF,TGTGCCAGCAGCTTAAGGGCCGGACGGTTAGAGACCCAGTACTTC
TRBJ1-1,NA,NA,TRBV6-6,CASSPPQYF,TGTGCCAGCAGTCCCCCACAGTACTTT
TRBJ1-2,NA,NA,TRBV9,CASSALQITGYYGYTF,TGTGCCAGCAGCGCCCTACAGATTACAGGGTACTATGGCTACACCTTC
TRBJ2-7,TRBD2,medium-sized,TRBV19,CASSVSGRAAYEQYF,TGTGCCAGTAGTGTCAGCGGGAGGGCCGCCTACGAGCAGTACTTC
TRBJ2-1,TRBD2,once,TRBV30,CAWSFAGVYNEQFF,TGTGCCTGGAGTTTCGCGGGGGTGTACAATGAGCAGTTCTTC
TRBJ2-7,NA,NA,TRBV4-3,CASSQDRSTYEQYF,TGCGCCAGCAGCCAAGACAGGTCCACCTACGAGCAGTACTTC
TRBJ1-4,NA,few,TRBV10-3,CAISDRVFEKLFF,TGTGCCATCAGTGACAGGGTTTTTGAAAAACTGTTTTTT
TRBJ2-7,TRBD1,NA,TRBV2,CASASRGLSYEQYF,TGTGCCAGCGCATCCAGGGGGCTTTCCTACGAGCAGTACTTC
TRBJ2-7,TRBD1,NA,TRBV19,CASSSGQGAYEQYF,TGTGCCAGTAGTTCGGGACAGGGTGCCTACGAGCAGTACTTC
TRBJ2-2,NA,NA,TRBV29-1,CSVEEGQSSGELFF,TGCAGCGTTGAAGAAGGACAGTCTTCCGGGGAGCTGTTTTTT
TRBJ2-5,NA,few,TRBV2,CASSRFPRAADLETQYF,TGTGCCAGTAGTCGATTCCCCCGAGCGGCGGACCTAGAGACCCAGTACTTC
TRBJ1-2,NA,NA,TRBV11-2,CASSLVGDGYTF,TGTGCCAGCAGCTTAGTAGGAGATGGCTACACCTTC
TRBJ2-2,NA,NA,TRBV6-5,CASSYSISGNMELFF,TGTGCCAGCAGTTACTCTATTAGCGGCAACATGGAGCTGTTTTTT
TRBJ2-1,TRBD2,NA,TRBV5-1,CASSFSGSSYNEQFF,TGCGCCAGCAGCTTCAGCGGGAGCTCCTACAATGAGCAGTTCTTC
TRBJ1-2,NA,NA,TRBV11-2,CASSSIVYGYTF,TGTGCCAGCAGCTCCATAGTCTATGGCTACACCTTC
TRBJ2-2,NA,NA,TRBV2,CASSELPRANTGELFF,TGTGCCAGCAGTGAACTCCCTAGAGCGAACACCGGGGAGCTGTTTTTT
TRBJ2-7,NA,NA,TRBV25-1,CASSESHPGTRWEQYF,TGTGCCAGCAGTGAATCCCACCCCGGGACCCGGTGGGAGCAGTACTTC
TRBJ2-3,NA,once,TRBV27,CASMNGRDTQYF,TGTGCCAGCATGAACGGTCGAGATACGCAGTATTTT
TRBJ1-6,TRBD1,NA,TRBV9,CASSARTGAFNSPLHF,TGTGCCAGCAGCGCCCGGACAGGGGCCTTCAATTCACCCCTCCACTTT
TRBJ1-2,TRBD1,NA,TRBV6-6,CASSQDRGYRWGYTF,TGTGCCAGCAGCCAAGACAGGGGGTACCGTTGGGGCTACACCTTC
TRBJ2-7,TRBD2,NA,TRBV29-1,CSVGTSGSYYEQYF,TGCAGCGTTGGAACTAGCGGGAGTTATTACGAGCAGTACTTC
TRBJ2-7,TRBD1,NA,TRBV27,CASRQGAYEQYF,TGTGCCAGCAGACAGGGGGCCTACGAGCAGTACTTC
TRBJ2-5,NA,once,TRBV28,CASGFRVLTETQYF,TGTGCCAGCGGTTTCAGGGTTTTGACTGAGACCCAGTACTTC
TRBJ2-7,NA,NA,TRBV20-1,CSARDSEQYF,TGCAGTGCTAGAGATTCCGAGCAGTACTTC
TRBJ2-7,TRBD2,once,TRBV5-1,CASSLGGLAGDHDEQYF,TGCGCCAGCAGCTTGGGGGGACTAGCGGGAGACCATGACGAGCAGTACTTC